Many counts were recorded for the clone carrying this T cell receptor (beta chain). These data belong to a study of Graves' ophthalmopathy and Graves' hyperthyroidism. Study-level information: Peripheral blood sampling occurred at initial diagnosis, before any treatment.

V lost 6 bases and J lost 7; bases outside the gene matches: 13. Germline V gene data show CDR1 as MDHEN and CDR2 as SYDVKM. The CDR3 has 16 amino acids. For repertoire sequencing, the TCR beta CDR3 regions were amplified from RNA transcripts. The workflow started with a first-round RT-PCR run with HTBI primers and then moved on to a second-round multiplex PCR. Each CDR3 protein gets one entry after TCRdb re-called the multiplex PCR reads with MiXCR. The repertoire consists of approximately 480,000 distinct CDR3 sequences, with about an eighth occurring once and the leading ten covering over 7.5%. The gene calls are TRBV28 and TRBJ2-7; TRBD1 agrees at 12 bases. Sequenced input: blood. This sequence was found in a woman in her twenties or thirties with Graves' ophthalmopathy. The CDR3 region has the DNA TGTGCCAGCAGGGGTCGGGCGGGACAGGGGGCTAGTGAGCAGTACTTC. It yields the protein CASRGRAGQGASEQYF.